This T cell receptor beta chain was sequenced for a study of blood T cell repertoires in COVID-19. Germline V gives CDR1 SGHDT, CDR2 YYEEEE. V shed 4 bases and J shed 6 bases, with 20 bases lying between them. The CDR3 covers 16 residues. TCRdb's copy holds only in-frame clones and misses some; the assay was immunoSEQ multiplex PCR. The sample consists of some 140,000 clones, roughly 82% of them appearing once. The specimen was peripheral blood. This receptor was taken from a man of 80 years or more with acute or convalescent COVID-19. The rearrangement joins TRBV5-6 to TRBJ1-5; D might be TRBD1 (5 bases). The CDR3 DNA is TGTGCCAGCAGCAGCTGGGGTGGGGGGGAGAGTCAGCCCCAGCATTTT. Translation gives CASSSWGGGESQPQHF.